The sample holds a few counts of the clone carrying this TCR beta chain. Antigen: not known. The record originates from a study of human T cells and chemical hapten exposure. Study findings and constraints: Expanded TCRs showed more large CDR3 clusters than pre-sensitization or healthy control sets. The study found that DPC sensitization did not change TCRs above 1 in 1000 frequency. Patch test score tracked positively with PT1 expanded TCR counts.

Trimming removed 7 bases from V and 2 bases from J, with 14 bases in between. Per germline, CDR1 SQVTM and CDR2 ANQGSEA. This CDR3 spans 13 amino acids. Sample time point: patch test 2, 6 weeks after DPC sensitization. Treatment denoted: therapeutic diphenylcyclopropenone sensitization with weekly scalp DPC. Phlebotomy was performed prior to application of every patch test. Each CDR3 protein is one row after TCRdb ran MiXCR on the RACE reads. Of about 140,000 distinct CDR3 sequences listed, roughly 10% are singletons. The V and J genes are TRBV29-1 and TRBJ2-5; tentative D call: TRBD2 (5 bases). The source is a woman aged 45-65 years with alopecia areata. Some clones in this sample may be carry-over from other donors' samples. This sample comprised whole blood, obtained in connection with sensitization to the hapten diphenylcyclopropenone (DPC). The CDR3 coding sequence is TGCAGCGCGGGGAATATGGGTCAAGAGACCCAGTACTTC. The encoded protein is CSAGNMGQETQYF.